The clone carrying this TCR beta chain was picked up many times. The data derive from a study of T cells of healthy individuals. The V and J ends lost 5 bases and 5 bases, in that order; junction bases with no gene match: 2. The length of the CDR3 is 14 residues. Looked up from germline, CDR1 is KGHDR and CDR2 is SFDVKD. TCRdb processed the 5' RACE reads anew with MiXCR; each CDR3 protein has one entry. The profile shows around 83,000 distinct CDR3 sequences, about 5.5% of them singletons. The V gene is TRBV24-1, the J gene TRBJ2-1; 10 nucleotides align to TRBD2. The clonotype comes from a female donor in good health. CDR3 loop: CATSGSGRDNEQFF. In DNA form, the CDR3 reads TGTGCCACCAGTGGGAGCGGGAGGGACAATGAGCAGTTCTTC.